This passage covers 24 T cell receptor beta chains from one sample sequenced in a study of blood T cell repertoires in COVID-19. Sequenced by immunoSEQ multiplex PCR; TCRdb stores in-frame clones only, minus some. The sample records some 200,000 clones, less than 90% being singletons. Source material: peripheral blood. The receptors were sampled from a woman aged 60-75 years with COVID-19, enrolled during active disease.

V usage is TRBV2 and J usage is TRBJ2-7; TRBD2 matches 8 bases. The CDR3 runs to 15 residues. Germline values: CDR1 SNHLY, CDR2 FYNNEI. With 3 bases clipped from V and 1 base from J, the junction kept 5 bases outside the gene matches. The CDR3 here is CASSDFRGRSYEQYF. The CDR3 DNA sequence: TGTGCCAGCAGTGATTTTCGCGGGAGGTCCTACGAGCAGTACTTC.

The rearrangement uses TRBV3-1 (or the pseudogene TRBV3-2) and TRBJ2-7, with 11 bases that match TRBD2. The CDR3 has 15 amino acids. J lost 3 bases, V lost 3 bases, and 4 bases had no gene match. Germline V gene sequence: CDR1 LGHDT, CDR2 YNNKEL (reference sequence). The CDR3 spells CASSHWGLAVYEQYF. The DNA for the CDR3 is TGTGCCAGCAGCCATTGGGGACTAGCGGTCTACGAGCAGTACTTC.

This clone was seen once. V is TRBV3-1 (or the pseudogene TRBV3-2) and J is TRBJ2-7, with D possibly TRBD1 on 6 matching bases. Trimming cost V 0 bases and J 5 bases, with 14 bases left between them. The V gene's germline CDR1 is LGHDT and CDR2 YNNKEL (reference sequence). This CDR3 region has 15 residues. This CDR3 reads CASSQDTGTRDEQYF. Here the CDR3 DNA reads TGTGCCAGCAGCCAAGATACTGGGACACGGGACGAGCAGTACTTC.

This chain joins TRBV30 and TRBJ2-1; 7 bases are shared with TRBD1. J was trimmed by 5 bases and V by 4 bases; bases with no gene match: 5. CDR1 GTSNPN and CDR2 SVGIG come from the germline V gene (reference sequence). This CDR3 spans 13 amino acids. CDR3 protein: CAWNGQVNNEQFF. Here the CDR3 DNA reads TGTGCCTGGAACGGACAGGTTAACAATGAGCAGTTCTTC.

J is TRBJ2-3 and V is TRBV3-1 (or the pseudogene TRBV3-2); D ambiguous. The length of the CDR3 is 12 residues. Germline CDR1 LGHDT, CDR2 YNNKEL (reference sequence). V lost 5 bases and J lost 6, with 9 bases in between. As DNA, the CDR3 is TGTGCCAGCAGCTTTTTGAGGGATACGCAGTATTTT. This encodes CASSFLRDTQYF.

This chain links TRBV10-3 with TRBJ1-6, with 10 bases that match TRBD1. The J segment lost 10 bases and the V segment lost 6 bases, leaving 3 bases of the junction unmatched. Germline lookup yields CDR1 ENHRY and CDR2 SYGVKD. The CDR3 is made up of 13 amino acids. The CDR3 sequence is CAIRGTGESPLHF. The CDR3 DNA reads TGTGCCATCAGGGGGACAGGGGAATCACCCCTCCACTTT.

The rearrangement links TRBV6-2 or TRBV6-3 to TRBJ1-2; the D gene is possibly TRBD1 (6 bases). Trimming stripped 6 bases from V and 4 bases from J, with 12 bases between. CDR1 is MNHEY and CDR2 is SVGEGT in the germline V gene. The CDR3 has 13 residues. The CDR3 nucleotides read TGTGCCAGCAGCACCACAGGGCCCTATGGCTACACCTTC. Translated: CASSTTGPYGYTF.

In DNA, the CDR3 is TGTGCCAGCAGTTACCCGGAGGTAGCGGGAGGTGGCACAGATACGCAGTATTTT. Translation: CASSYPEVAGGGTDTQYF. The chain joins TRBV6-2 or TRBV6-3 to TRBJ2-3; the match to TRBD2 covers 10 bases. CDR1 and CDR2 (germline): MNHEY, SVGEGT. V was pared by 2 bases and J by 1 base, with 9 bases of the junction left unmatched. The CDR3 loop spans 18 amino acids.

This chain uses TRBV7-8 with TRBJ2-7; the match to TRBD1 covers 7 bases. The CDR3 has 14 residues. Trimming removed 5 bases from V and 6 bases from J; junction bases left unmatched: 10. The V gene's germline CDR1 is SGHVS and CDR2 FQNEAQ. CDR3 nucleotide sequence: TGTGCCAGCAGCCAGGACAGGTCGCTTCTCGAGCAGTACTTC. This sequence encodes CASSQDRSLLEQYF. Looking up the rest from reference TRBV7-8 and TRBJ2-7 gives the full variable domain: GAGVSQSPRYKVAKRGQDVALRCDPISGHVSLFWYQQALGQGPEFLTYFQNEAQLDKSGLPSDRFFAERPEGSVSTLKIQRTQQEDSAVYLCASSQDRSLLEQYFGPGTRLTVT.

The chain recombines TRBV7-9 with TRBJ2-1, with TRBD1 as a possible D gene (6 bases). This CDR3 is 16 amino acids long. CDR1 and CDR2 from the germline V gene are SEHNR and FQNEAQ (reference sequence). Trimming left V 5 bases short and J 0 bases short, with 14 bases between. The CDR3 DNA is TGTGCCAGCAGCCAACCCCAGGGGAGCTCCTACAATGAGCAGTTCTTC. Protein product: CASSQPQGSSYNEQFF.

The V gene is TRBV19, the J gene TRBJ1-3; tentative D call: TRBD1 (6 bases). Germline CDR1 and CDR2: LNHDA and SQIVND (reference sequence). V lost 8 bases and J 4 bases, leaving 15 bases between the germline ends. CDR3 length equals 14 residues. CDR3: CASGGQSAGNTIYF. CDR3 DNA: TGTGCCAGTGGCGGACAGTCTGCGGGAAACACCATATATTTT.

The V gene is TRBV5-1, the J gene TRBJ1-1, with TRBD1 as a possible D gene (5 bases). This CDR3 comprises 17 residues. Germline CDR1 reads SGHRS; CDR2 reads YFSETQ. V lost 0 bases to trimming and J lost 1 base, with 16 bases between them. CDR3 nucleotide sequence: TGCGCCAGCAGCTTGGACGGCGGACATGAGTGGAACACTGAAGCTTTCTTT. This gives the protein CASSLDGGHEWNTEAFF.

V gene TRBV12-5 combines with J gene TRBJ2-2; TRBD2 is a possible D gene (5 bases). Trimming pared 2 bases from V and 4 bases from J, leaving 20 bases between. Germline V gene data show CDR1 as LGHNT and CDR2 as FRNRAP. This CDR3 contains 18 residues. This CDR3 reads CASGLPLLAGVGTGELFF. The CDR3 nucleotides read TGTGCTAGTGGTTTGCCCCTGTTGGCCGGGGTAGGCACCGGGGAGCTGTTTTTT.

This clone was seen once. V and J are TRBV5-8 and TRBJ1-2; TRBD1 aligns across 8 bases. The trim removed 6 bases at V and 5 bases at J, leaving 12 bases unmatched. Germline CDR1 SGHTS, CDR2 YDEGEE. The CDR3 sequence is 15 residues long. This CDR3 is CASNWGAGGRYGYTF. The CDR3 DNA reads as TGTGCCAGCAACTGGGGCGCAGGGGGCAGATATGGCTACACCTTC.

The chain combines TRBV30 with TRBJ2-7; 13 positions agree with TRBD2. The germline V gene encodes CDR1 GTSNPN and CDR2 SVGIG (reference sequence). The CDR3 consists of 18 residues. J lost 5 bases, V lost 2 bases, and 15 bases had no gene match. In DNA form, the CDR3 reads TGTGCCTGGAGTCCCCCCCAACTAGCGGGAGGGCTGGCCAACGAGCAGTACTTC. Translation: CAWSPPQLAGGLANEQYF.

Written as DNA, the CDR3 is TGTGCCAGCTCACCGGGACAGGGAACTCAGCCCCAGCATTTT. Its protein is CASSPGQGTQPQHF. The genes are TRBV18 and TRBJ1-5, with 9 bases matching TRBD1. The V segment lost 3 bases and the J segment 6 bases; nucleotides outside the gene matches: 3. The germline gives CDR1 KGHSH, CDR2 LQKENI. This CDR3 contains 14 residues.

This sequence joins TRBV11-3 and TRBJ2-1, with D hard to call. Trimming removed 5 bases at V and 5 bases at J, with 22 bases between. Germline loops: CDR1 SGHNT, CDR2 YENEEA. This CDR3 comprises 17 residues. The CDR3 reads CASSPSRPGWFHNEQFF. The CDR3 bases are TGTGCCAGCAGCCCCTCCAGGCCCGGATGGTTCCACAATGAGCAGTTCTTC.

The gene calls are TRBV30 and TRBJ1-5; D possibly corresponds to TRBD1 (5 bases). The V end was cut by 1 base, the J end by 5 bases, with 15 bases between. Germline values: CDR1 GTSNPN, CDR2 SVGIG (reference sequence). The CDR3 is made up of 15 amino acids. CDR3 sequence: CAWSGGDGLDQPQHF. The CDR3 DNA reads as TGTGCCTGGAGTGGCGGGGACGGACTAGATCAGCCCCAGCATTTT.

The V call is TRBV25-1, the J call TRBJ1-4; 7 bases are shared with TRBD1. Germline CDR1 MGHDK, CDR2 SYGVNS. The CDR3 is 15 amino acids. J gave up 8 bases and V 6 bases, and 12 bases lay outside the gene matches. CDR3 nucleotides: TGTGCCAGCAGGGGGCAGGGGGTGTACATGGAAAAACTGTTTTTT. Residues: CASRGQGVYMEKLFF.

The CDR3 nucleotides read TGCGCCAGCAGCCGGTCGGGACAGGGGATGATCGAGCAGTACTTC. Translating it yields CASSRSGQGMIEQYF. The rearrangement uses TRBV4-3 and TRBJ2-7, with 10 bases lining up with TRBD1. J was trimmed by 6 bases and V by 4 bases; bases with no gene match: 9. Germline values: CDR1 LGHNA, CDR2 YSLEER. The CDR3 consists of 15 residues.

V gene TRBV5-1 combines with J gene TRBJ1-2; the D gene is possibly TRBD1 (5 bases). The germline gives CDR1 SGHRS, CDR2 YFSETQ. This CDR3 region has 13 residues. V gave up 3 bases and J gave up 6 bases, with 12 bases separating them. The CDR3, as DNA: TGCGCCAGCAGCTGGCGGGACGGAAATGGCTACACCTTC. Encoded protein: CASSWRDGNGYTF.

V and J are TRBV6-6 and TRBJ2-7; TRBD1 is a possible D gene (6 bases). From germline, CDR1 is MNHNY and CDR2 SVGAGI (reference sequence). Trimming left V 5 bases short and J 2 bases short, with 13 bases between. CDR3 size: 14 residues. The CDR3: CASSGGQFPYEQYF. The CDR3 region has the DNA TGTGCCAGCAGTGGCGGACAGTTCCCCTACGAGCAGTACTTC.

The chain joins TRBV14 to TRBJ2-3; 8 positions match TRBD1. This CDR3 has 16 residues. Germline trimming cut 4 bases from V and 2 bases from J; bases unmatched to any gene: 8. The V gene's germline CDR1 is SGHDN and CDR2 FVKESK. CDR3 in DNA: TGTGCCAGCAGCCGATCGACAGGGGCTTCCACAGATACGCAGTATTTT. Translating it yields CASSRSTGASTDTQYF.

V and J are TRBV28 and TRBJ2-7, with 8 nucleotides matching TRBD2. The V gene's germline CDR1 is MDHEN and CDR2 SYDVKM. This CDR3 is built from 15 residues. Losses at the gene ends were 6 bases for V and 1 base for J; bases not matched to a gene: 8. This CDR3 is CASSPGLGRSYEQYF. For the CDR3, the DNA is TGTGCCAGCAGCCCGGGACTAGGACGATCCTACGAGCAGTACTTC.